Presented here are 10 T cell receptor beta chains from one specimen sequenced in a study of blood T cell repertoires in COVID-19. Data came from immunoSEQ multiplex PCR; TCRdb stores just in-frame clones and leaves some out. The data show some 360,000 clones, with more than 70% seen just once and about 3.9% held by the top ten. Sample: peripheral blood. The receptors were sampled from a woman aged 55-75 years with COVID-19, enrolled during active disease.

The chain joins TRBV19 to TRBJ2-7; the D gene is possibly TRBD2 (6 bases). The V and J ends lost 6 bases and 3 bases respectively, with 12 bases between them. Germline-derived CDR1 and CDR2 are LNHDA and SQIVND (reference sequence). The CDR3 runs to 13 residues. The CDR3 DNA follows: TGTGCCAGTAGCGCGGGGACGAGCTACGAGCAGTACTTC. This gives the protein CASSAGTSYEQYF.

The chain employs TRBV6-5 and TRBJ1-2; D is perhaps TRBD1 (6 bases). The V gene's germline CDR1 is MNHEY and CDR2 SVGAGI. V lost 6 bases, J lost 4 bases, and 15 bases lay in between. The CDR3 is made up of 14 amino acids. This chain's CDR3 is CASRRTGPGYGYTF. The CDR3 nucleotides are TGTGCCAGCAGAAGAACAGGGCCCGGCTATGGCTACACCTTC.

The V gene is TRBV9, the J gene TRBJ1-4; D gene ambiguous. Germline V gene data show CDR1 as SGDLS and CDR2 as YYNGEE. Trimming left V 4 bases short and J 7 bases short, with 17 bases between. The CDR3 consists of 15 residues. In DNA, the CDR3 is TGTGCCAGCAGCTTACAGAACGGGAGGAGTGAAAAACTGTTTTTT. Encoded protein: CASSLQNGRSEKLFF.

This clone was observed a handful of times. V gene TRBV21-1 combines with J gene TRBJ2-2; the listed D gene, TRBD2, was not tested against the DNA. TRBV21-1 is described as a pseudogene. This CDR3 spans 15 amino acids. The CDR3 reads CASSKPGLRAGELFF. For the CDR3, the DNA is TGTGCCAGCAGCAAACCCGGACTAAGGGCCGGGGAGCTGTTTTTT.

On this clone itself: Other DNA sequences in this specimen translate into the identical CDR3. V usage is TRBV9 and J usage is TRBJ2-5; 10 bases fit TRBD2. The J segment lost 4 bases and the V segment lost 3 bases, leaving 6 bases of the junction unmatched. Germline-derived CDR1 and CDR2 are SGDLS and YYNGEE. The CDR3 is 15 residues long. The CDR3 spells CASSGSGGAVETQYF. The CDR3 coding sequence is TGTGCCAGCAGCGGGAGCGGGGGGGCTGTAGAGACCCAGTACTTC.

This chain links TRBV3-1 (or the pseudogene TRBV3-2) with TRBJ2-5; 8 nucleotides align to TRBD2. The CDR3 covers 18 residues. The V gene end was trimmed by 1 base and the J gene end by 0 bases; junction bases not matched to a gene: 10. The germline V gene encodes CDR1 LGHDT and CDR2 YNNKEL (reference sequence). The CDR3 is CASSQGDWSGGNQETQYF. The CDR3 region has the DNA TGTGCCAGCAGCCAAGGGGACTGGAGCGGGGGAAACCAAGAGACCCAGTACTTC.

The chain joins TRBV5-1 to TRBJ1-3; the match to TRBD1 covers 8 bases. Germline V CDR1 and CDR2: SGHRS, YFSETQ. CDR3 size: 16 residues. After removal of 3 bases from V and 4 bases from J, the junction contained 9 bases not matched to a gene. The CDR3: CASSWGTGQTGNTIYF. Here the CDR3 DNA reads TGCGCCAGCAGCTGGGGGACAGGCCAGACGGGAAACACCATATATTTT.

This clone was observed a handful of times. This chain links TRBV28 with TRBJ1-4; 7 nucleotides line up with TRBD1. J gave up 5 bases and V 7 bases, and 10 bases lay outside the gene matches. CDR1 and CDR2 from the germline V gene are MDHEN and SYDVKM. This CDR3 region has 15 residues. This CDR3 is CASKRQGEGNEKLFF. CDR3 DNA sequence: TGTGCCAGCAAAAGACAGGGAGAAGGGAATGAAAAACTGTTTTTT.

This sequence joins TRBV5-1 and TRBJ2-5; 13 bases line up with TRBD2. CDR1 and CDR2 (germline): SGHRS, YFSETQ. CDR3 length: 18 amino acids. With 3 bases clipped from V and 6 bases from J, the junction kept 14 bases outside the gene matches. The CDR3 spells CASSSAGTSGVKGQTQYF. Here the CDR3 DNA reads TGCGCCAGCAGCTCGGCCGGGACTAGCGGGGTAAAAGGTCAGACCCAGTACTTC.

The chain links TRBV24-1 to TRBJ1-4; 7 bases match TRBD1. Per the germline V gene, CDR1 is KGHDR and CDR2 is SFDVKD. V shed 4 bases, J shed 14 bases, and the junction held 6 bases outside the gene matches. The CDR3 covers 12 residues. The CDR3 DNA reads TGTGCCACCAGTGACCAAGACAGGGTTCTGTTTTTT. Its translation is CATSDQDRVLFF.